What follows describes a single TCR beta chain. The germline CDR1 and CDR2 sequences are SEHNR and FQNEAQ (reference sequence). Trimming left V 0 bases short and J 4 bases short, with 6 bases between. The length of the CDR3 is 13 residues. These data come from a study of blood T cell repertoires in COVID-19. The overall study: PBMCs, B-cell-depleted T cells, or T cells provided the cDNA or gDNA that made up the material.

The data were produced by immunoSEQ multiplex PCR, yet TCRdb's version contains in-frame clones alone and is incomplete. The table has under 500,000 clones, roughly 91% seen once. This sequence originates from a woman in her 30s with acute or convalescent COVID-19. The rearrangement links TRBV7-9 to TRBJ1-2, with D perhaps TRBD1 (5 bases). The sample was peripheral blood. The CDR3 is CASSLADSYGYTF. The CDR3 nucleotides read TGTGCCAGCAGCTTAGCAGACAGCTATGGCTACACCTTC.